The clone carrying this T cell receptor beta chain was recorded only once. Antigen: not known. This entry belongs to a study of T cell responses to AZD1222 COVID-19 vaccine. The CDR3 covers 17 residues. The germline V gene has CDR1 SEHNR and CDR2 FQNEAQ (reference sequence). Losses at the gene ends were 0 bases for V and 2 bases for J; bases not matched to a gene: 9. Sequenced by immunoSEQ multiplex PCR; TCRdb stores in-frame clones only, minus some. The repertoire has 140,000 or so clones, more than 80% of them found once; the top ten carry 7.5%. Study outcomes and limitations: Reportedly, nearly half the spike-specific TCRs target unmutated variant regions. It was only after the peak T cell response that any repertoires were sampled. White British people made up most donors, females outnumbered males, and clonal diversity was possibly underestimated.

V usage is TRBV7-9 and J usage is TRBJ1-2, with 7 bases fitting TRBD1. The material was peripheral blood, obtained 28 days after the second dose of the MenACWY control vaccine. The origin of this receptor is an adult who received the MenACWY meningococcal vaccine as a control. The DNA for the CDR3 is TGTGCCAGCAGCTTAGCAGGGGGCCGCGGAGTCAACTATGGCTACACCTTC. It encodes CASSLAGGRGVNYGYTF.